The sequence of this T cell receptor (beta chain) was determined in a study of shared clonotypes between healthy human individuals. Cells designated naive CD8 were CD45RO-negative and were positively selected for CCR7, with terminally differentiated effector memory CD45RA+ cells excluded. Adult donors, all healthy and HIV-negative, had no recent acute infections or vaccinations. This clone was counted once. The antigen is unknown. Study results and caveats: Among non-shared clonotypes, generation probabilities were lower than among those shared by all four donors. Larger estimated richness was generally recorded for naive subsets relative to memory subsets.

An assay was performed, and its level was deep. The repertoire was sequenced with immunoSEQ multiplex PCR; TCRdb's copy has only in-frame clones and lacks some. The table lists about 2.2 million clones, 93% of them singletons. The CDR3 is made up of 16 amino acids. Germline trimming cut 7 bases from V and 4 bases from J; bases unmatched to any gene: 8. Germline V gene data show CDR1 as SGHVS and CDR2 as FNYEAQ. Input material: naive CD8+ T cells from PBMCs. The V gene is TRBV7-6, the J gene TRBJ2-1; 12 bases match TRBD2. The source is a man between 18 and 29 years old in good health. Some clones in this sample may be carry-over from other donors' samples. In DNA form, the CDR3 reads TGTGCCAGCAACCCCTCCCTAGCGGGAGGGTACAATGAGCAGTTCTTC. Encoded protein: CASNPSLAGGYNEQFF.